The present T cell receptor beta chain was sequenced within a study of cytomegalovirus exposure and HLA in healthy donors (dated by TCRdb to the late 2010s). Context from the whole study: The roughly 650 repertoires of the first cohort and the roughly 120 validation repertoires were produced on the same platform, according to a later analysis. In addition to the first cohort of around 670 subjects, a separate validation cohort of over 90 different subjects was used. The study aimed to test whether cataloging public T cell receptors could reveal signatures of past pathogen exposure. To predict cytomegalovirus infection status, the study combined high-throughput TCR immunosequencing, statistical association of individual TCRs with disease status, and machine learning. The research as a whole found: The classifier was reported to diagnose cytomegalovirus status with high specificity and sensitivity in both the original and validation cohorts. All 130 or so repertoires were used to score co-occurrence in the validation cohort in a later analysis, because that analysis had no HLA typing for the cohort. Of the cluster scores, approximately 95% were above 0 in a later analysis, which found that TCRs clustered in the first cohort also tended to co-occur in the 130 or so validation repertoires. In vitro tests confirmed that three of the cytomegalovirus-associated TCR beta chains recognize cytomegalovirus antigens. According to the authors, the approach could potentially be generalized to other disease states and immunological phenotypes. The study listed 164 TCR beta chains as associated with cytomegalovirus. While some public TCRs were present in many individuals, most TCR sequences turned up only very rarely across donors.

Library creation used the immunoSEQ multiplex PCR assay. The source study handled its data this way. A statistical classification framework was developed to diagnose cytomegalovirus status using the catalog of TCR beta chain sequences. TCRdb took over this immuneACCESS table, retaining in-frame rearrangements with V and J assigned. Such tables are incomplete; in checked studies, under half of the missing clones stem from an unresolved V gene, and the remainder is unexplained. The V and J calls and clone size are taken from that table; D and trimming were inferred from the DNA. This sample has 150,000 to 200,000 clones in its table, and just under 90% of those were observed once. More than 1.2% of the sample goes to the ten largest clones. Donors formed part of the validation cohort, which comprised about 120 subjects and was distinct from the first cohort of 550 to 850 subjects. Sequences SQVTM (CDR1) and ANQGSEA (CDR2) are obtained from the germline V gene. Including cysteine and phenylalanine, the CDR3 has 12 amino acids. Only the CDR3 DNA stays, 36 bases, in frame from base 1. V gives up 6 bases and J gives up 4 bases, and the segment between their germline ends measures 12 bases.

Note on this clone: Its antigen remains undetermined. Per-base quality was not reported, and no clone a single base away is much larger than it.

The sequence was obtained from a woman aged 25 to 45 in good health and CMV-seronegative. The sequence links TRBV29-1 to TRBJ1-1; the D gene is not confidently resolved. The specimen was PBMCs. The DNA is as follows: TGCAGCGTCGGGGTAGGCGGCACTGAAGCTTTCTTT. This translates into CSVGVGGTEAFF.